These 24 T cell receptor beta chains share one sample of origin, sequenced in a study of T cell changes during pregnancy in multiple sclerosis. Repertoires were generated with immunoSEQ multiplex PCR, while TCRdb's copy carries only in-frame clones and drops some. Among 45,000 to 60,000 clones listed, about 93% were seen once. The sample in question was CD4+ T cells from peripheral blood mononuclear cells, obtained after pregnancy. These receptors were obtained from a female donor in good health, enrolled as a control in a pregnancy study.

This chain links TRBV6-5 with TRBJ2-5; a weak D match, TRBD1 (5 bases). The CDR3 totals 14 residues. Germline V CDR1 and CDR2: MNHEY, SVGAGI. Trimming removed 3 bases at V and 4 bases at J, with 12 bases between. The CDR3 is CASSYGVGRETQYF. The DNA for the CDR3 is TGTGCCAGCAGTTATGGAGTGGGGCGAGAGACCCAGTACTTC.

V and J are TRBV19 and TRBJ1-1; TRBD1 matches at 7 bases. V was pared by 5 bases and J by 7 bases, with 19 bases of the junction left unmatched. Germline CDR1 LNHDA, CDR2 SQIVND (reference sequence). The CDR3 loop spans 17 amino acids. This chain's CDR3 is CASSLTGQTSLRGEAFF. The CDR3 DNA sequence: TGTGCCAGTAGTCTGACAGGGCAGACCTCACTAAGAGGTGAAGCTTTCTTT.

The V and J genes are TRBV10-1 and TRBJ1-2; no firm D call. CDR1 WNHNN and CDR2 SYGVQD come from the germline V gene (reference sequence). The CDR3 is 12 amino acids. Trimming cost V 3 bases and J 4 bases, with 6 bases left between them. CDR3 protein: CASSDSTYGYTF. The CDR3 nucleotides are TGCGCCAGCAGTGATAGTACCTATGGCTACACCTTC.

In nucleotides, the CDR3 is TGCAGCGTTGAGAAGAGACAGGCCTACAATGAGCAGTTCTTC. It is translated as CSVEKRQAYNEQFF. V gene TRBV29-1 combines with J gene TRBJ2-1; tentatively, D is TRBD1 (6 bases). This CDR3 is 14 amino acids long. Germline CDR1 SQVTM, CDR2 ANQGSEA. The germline V and J ends were trimmed by 3 bases and 2 bases, with 11 bases remaining between them.

This sequence joins TRBV6-5 and TRBJ2-5; a possible D gene is TRBD2 (5 bases). The CDR3 is 14 amino acids. V was cut by 2 bases and J by 1 base, with 8 bases left in between. Germline V gene data show CDR1 as MNHEY and CDR2 as SVGAGI. The CDR3 sequence is CASSYNGVQETQYF. DNA for the CDR3: TGTGCCAGCAGTTACAACGGGGTCCAAGAGACCCAGTACTTC.

The table lists this clone with a few counts. This chain connects TRBV6-5 to TRBJ1-1, with a weak D call TRBD1 (5 bases). CDR1 and CDR2 (germline): MNHEY, SVGAGI. V gave up 7 bases and J gave up 5 bases, with 11 bases separating them. CDR3 length: 12 amino acids. DNA of the CDR3: TGTGCCAGCAAGGGGTATCGGACTGAAGCTTTCTTT. Protein sequence: CASKGYRTEAFF.

This chain links TRBV7-9 with TRBJ2-7; D is possibly TRBD2 (5 bases). This CDR3 spans 13 amino acids. In germline, CDR1 is SEHNR, CDR2 FQNEAQ (reference sequence). The V and J ends lost 7 bases and 7 bases respectively, with 17 bases between them. The CDR3 sequence is CASKKRSGREQYF. The CDR3 coding sequence is TGTGCCAGCAAAAAGAGGAGCGGAAGGGAGCAGTACTTC.

The chain is built from TRBV10-3 and TRBJ1-4; no clear D gene. In germline, CDR1 is ENHRY, CDR2 SYGVKD. The CDR3 has 13 residues. Trimming pared 6 bases from V and 0 bases from J, leaving 5 bases between. The CDR3 here is CAIRGATNEKLFF. The CDR3 region has the DNA TGTGCCATCAGGGGAGCAACTAATGAAAAACTGTTTTTT.

The chain joins TRBV28 to TRBJ2-7; D may be TRBD2 (5 bases). Germline V CDR1 and CDR2: MDHEN, SYDVKM. V lost 8 bases, J lost 5 bases, and 13 bases lay in between. The CDR3 is 12 amino acids. This chain's CDR3 is CASGARVHEQYF. DNA of the CDR3: TGTGCCAGCGGAGCGAGGGTCCACGAGCAGTACTTC.

The chain combines TRBV30 with TRBJ1-2; no reliable D call. This CDR3 contains 14 residues. Germline-derived CDR1 and CDR2 are GTSNPN and SVGIG (reference sequence). Trimming took 0 bases from V and 8 from J, leaving 16 bases between them. CDR3 coding DNA: TGTGCCTGGAGTGTAGGAACACCTGGAGGCGGCTACACCTTC. It codes for CAWSVGTPGGGYTF.

V gene TRBV6-5 combines with J gene TRBJ1-2; TRBD1 might be the D (6 bases). This CDR3 has 12 residues. V dropped 9 bases and J dropped 6 bases, with 14 bases sitting between them. Germline CDR1 MNHEY, CDR2 SVGAGI. This chain's CDR3 is CASTRAGDGYTF. CDR3 nucleotide sequence: TGTGCCAGTACCCGGGCAGGGGATGGCTACACCTTC.

The chain uses TRBV28 and TRBJ2-1; 9 bases are shared with TRBD2. The germline V gene has CDR1 MDHEN and CDR2 SYDVKM. This CDR3 has 15 amino acids. The trim removed 5 bases at V and 6 bases at J, leaving 8 bases unmatched. For the CDR3, the DNA is TGTGCCAGCAGTCACCTTAGCGGGAGACCCAATGAGCAGTTCTTC. The encoded protein is CASSHLSGRPNEQFF.

The chain joins TRBV9 to TRBJ1-5; the D gene is possibly TRBD1 (6 bases). The length of the CDR3 is 12 residues. The V gene lost 0 bases and the J gene lost 9 bases, with 7 bases spanning the gap. Germline CDR1 and CDR2: SGDLS and YYNGEE. As DNA, the CDR3 is TGTGCCAGCAGCGTAGAAGGGGGGCCCCAGCATTTT. Protein product: CASSVEGGPQHF. Full variable domain (remainder filled in from reference TRBV9 and TRBJ1-5): DSGVTQTPKHLITATGQRVTLRCSPRSGDLSVYWYQQSLDQGLQFLIQYYNGEERAKGNILERFSAQQFPDLHSELNLSSLELGDSALYFCASSVEGGPQHFGDGTRLSIL.

The gene calls are TRBV5-4 and TRBJ2-7; D possibly corresponds to TRBD2 (6 bases). V was pared by 4 bases and J by 0 bases, with 8 bases between. Germline lookup yields CDR1 SGHNT and CDR2 YYREEE (reference sequence). CDR3 length equals 13 residues. The CDR3 loop is CASSGRSSYEQYF. CDR3 in DNA: TGTGCCAGCAGCGGGAGGAGCTCCTACGAGCAGTACTTC.

The rearrangement links TRBV6-5 to TRBJ2-7, with D possibly TRBD2 on 7 matching bases. The CDR3 runs 14 residues. V dropped 7 bases and J dropped 3 bases, with 16 bases sitting between them. From germline, CDR1 is MNHEY and CDR2 SVGAGI. The CDR3 is CASTRGGAGYEQYF. The DNA for the CDR3 is TGTGCCAGCACAAGGGGGGGCGCGGGCTACGAGCAGTACTTC.

This clone was found once. V gene TRBV19 combines with J gene TRBJ1-4, with 7 positions matching TRBD1. The CDR3 extends over 14 amino acids. Germline assignment: CDR1 LNHDA and CDR2 SQIVND (reference sequence). J was trimmed by 4 bases and V by 6 bases; bases with no gene match: 5. The CDR3 reads CASSSGQINEKLFF. CDR3 coding DNA: TGTGCCAGTAGCTCGGGACAGATTAATGAAAAACTGTTTTTT.

In this sample, this clone turned up once. The chain links TRBV29-1 to TRBJ1-4, with 8 bases fitting TRBD1. The CDR3 contains 16 residues. Germline-derived CDR1 and CDR2 are SQVTM and ANQGSEA. Trimming removed 6 bases from V and 8 bases from J; junction bases left unmatched: 17. The CDR3 region is CSVTGTGGEGIEKLFF. The CDR3 DNA follows: TGCAGCGTCACAGGGACAGGTGGAGAAGGAATCGAAAAACTGTTTTTT.

V gene TRBV7-2 combines with J gene TRBJ2-5, with D maybe TRBD1 (6 bases). The DNA end lines up better with TRBJ2-7; the J call may be wrong. This CDR3 has 14 amino acids. Germline assignment: CDR1 SGHTA and CDR2 FQGNSA. The CDR3 sequence: CASSSKDSLYEQYF. The CDR3, as DNA: TGTGCCAGCAGCTCGAAGGACAGCCTCTACGAGCAGTACTTC.

The V gene is TRBV5-1, the J gene TRBJ2-7, with a tentative D call TRBD2 (6 bases). This CDR3 has 14 amino acids. V lost 4 bases to trimming and J lost 7 bases, with 18 bases between them. Germline V gives CDR1 SGHRS, CDR2 YFSETQ. The CDR3 sequence: CASSPGDMLPEQYF. DNA of the CDR3: TGCGCCAGCAGCCCGGGAGACATGCTACCTGAGCAGTACTTC.

The V and J genes are TRBV10-3 and TRBJ2-3; D is undetermined. The germline V gene encodes CDR1 ENHRY and CDR2 SYGVKD. Trimming removed 2 bases from V and 3 bases from J, with 12 bases in between. The CDR3 runs to 15 residues. The CDR3 region has the DNA TGTGCCATCAGTGAGACCTACCTGAGGACAGATACGCAGTATTTT. Translation gives CAISETYLRTDTQYF.

J is TRBJ2-3 and V is TRBV9; D ambiguous. Per the germline V gene, CDR1 is SGDLS and CDR2 is YYNGEE. The CDR3 covers 12 residues. V dropped 2 bases and J dropped 6 bases, with 7 bases sitting between them. In DNA form, the CDR3 reads TGTGCCAGCAGCGTCCAACTGGATACGCAGTATTTT. Amino acids: CASSVQLDTQYF.

This rearrangement joins TRBV10-3 to TRBJ2-3; 7 bases agree with TRBD1. After removal of 7 bases from V and 5 bases from J, the junction contained 3 bases not matched to a gene. Germline-derived CDR1 and CDR2 are ENHRY and SYGVKD. This CDR3 has 12 amino acids. CDR3 bases: TGTGCCATCAAGCAGGGGGTAGATACGCAGTATTTT. It translates to CAIKQGVDTQYF.

V and J are TRBV19 and TRBJ1-5; D is possibly TRBD1 (5 bases). This CDR3 has 15 residues. V gave up 6 bases and J gave up 3 bases, with 15 bases separating them. The V gene's germline CDR1 is LNHDA and CDR2 SQIVND (reference sequence). CDR3 DNA: TGTGCCAGTAGAACAGACAGATCCTTCAATCAGCCCCAGCATTTT. This codes for CASRTDRSFNQPQHF.

This sequence joins TRBV11-2 and TRBJ2-1; maybe TRBD1 (8 bases). V was clipped by 5 bases and J by 5 bases, with 19 bases between them. The germline V gene has CDR1 SGHAT and CDR2 FQNNGV. The CDR3 covers 16 residues. The DNA for the CDR3 is TGTGCCAGCAGCCGACATGCACAGGGGGGGGACAATGAGCAGTTCTTC. This sequence encodes CASSRHAQGGDNEQFF.